What follows are 27 T cell receptor beta chains derived from one specimen sequenced in a study of OX40 agonist ivuxolimab in advanced cancers. The protocol was immunoSEQ multiplex PCR, while the TCRdb copy is restricted to in-frame clones and leaves out a portion. The sample shows 14,000 to 15,000 clones, about 77% of them seen only once. The input for sequencing was CD4+ or CD8+ T cells sorted from blood, taken in a trial of the OX40 agonist ivuxolimab. These receptors were obtained from an adult with an advanced solid tumor such as melanoma, head and neck, liver or kidney cancer.

The rearrangement uses TRBV25-1 and TRBJ2-7; D is unresolved. The CDR3 extends over 11 amino acids. Per the germline V gene, CDR1 is MGHDK and CDR2 is SYGVNS. The CDR3 nucleotides read TGTGCAAGCCGAGCCTCCTACGAGCAGTACTTC. This codes for CASRASYEQYF.

The chain combines TRBV5-1 with TRBJ2-1; D uncertain. Germline lookup yields CDR1 SGHRS and CDR2 YFSETQ. The CDR3 runs to 12 residues. V was trimmed by 4 bases and J by 1 base, leaving 3 bases between them. The CDR3 nucleotides are TGCGCCAGCAGCCTTTCCTACAATGAGCAGTTCTTC. Translating it yields CASSLSYNEQFF. Variable domain in full (rest from reference TRBV5-1 and TRBJ2-1): KAGVTQTPRYLIKTRGQQVTLSCSPISGHRSVSWYQQTPGQGLQFLFEYFSETQRNKGNFPGRFSGRQFSNSRSEMNVSTLELGDSALYLCASSLSYNEQFFGPGTRLTVL.

This chain joins TRBV11-2 and TRBJ2-1, with D tentatively TRBD2 (5 bases). This CDR3 has 14 residues. V was pared by 1 base and J by 6 bases, with 10 bases between. CDR1 and CDR2 from the germline V gene are SGHAT and FQNNGV. The DNA for the CDR3 is TGTGCCAGCAGCTTAGTAGGAGGAAGCAATGAGCAGTTCTTC. It is translated as CASSLVGGSNEQFF. Using reference TRBV11-2 and TRBJ2-1 for the parts outside the CDR3, the full variable domain is EAGVAQSPRYKIIEKRQSVAFWCNPISGHATLYWYQQILGQGPKLLIQFQNNGVVDDSQLPKDRFSAERLKGVDSTLKIQPAKLEDSAVYLCASSLVGGSNEQFFGPGTRLTVL.

This clone has more than one count but fewer than ten. This chain connects TRBV4-2 to TRBJ2-7, with 8 bases aligning to TRBD1. The V and J ends lost 0 bases and 1 base, in that order; junction bases with no gene match: 2. CDR1 and CDR2 (germline): LGHNA, YNFKEQ. The CDR3 totals 15 residues. The CDR3 nucleotides read TGTGCCAGCAGCCAAGAAGGACAGGGATCCTACGAGCAGTACTTC. The encoded protein is CASSQEGQGSYEQYF.

This sequence joins TRBV11-2 and TRBJ2-7, with 9 nucleotides matching TRBD2. This CDR3 comprises 14 residues. Per germline, CDR1 SGHAT and CDR2 FQNNGV. V shed 3 bases, J shed 2 bases, and the junction held 2 bases outside the gene matches. This CDR3 reads CASSFSSGTYEQYF. The CDR3 nucleotides are TGTGCCAGCAGCTTTTCTAGCGGGACCTACGAGCAGTACTTC.

V usage is TRBV11-3 and J usage is TRBJ2-1; no clear D. There are 14 residues in the CDR3. V gave up 5 bases and J gave up 0 bases, with 8 bases separating them. The germline CDR1 and CDR2 sequences are SGHNT and YENEEA. The CDR3 is CASSGVSSYNEQFF. CDR3 DNA sequence: TGTGCCAGCAGCGGGGTGAGCTCCTACAATGAGCAGTTCTTC.

The V gene is TRBV7-8, the J gene TRBJ2-2; D remains unclear. CDR1 is SGHVS, CDR2 FQNEAQ, per germline. The CDR3 is made up of 15 amino acids. Trimming took off 0 bases at V and 3 bases at J, with 8 bases between the two ends. Here the CDR3 reads CASSLAFGYTGELFF. CDR3 nucleotide sequence: TGTGCCAGCAGCTTAGCGTTTGGGTACACCGGGGAGCTGTTTTTT.

The sample holds a few counts of this clone. The chain uses TRBV6-6 and TRBJ2-3; D gene unclear. Germline V CDR1 and CDR2: MNHNY, SVGAGI (reference sequence). Between the trimmed V and J ends, which lost 4 bases and 2 bases, there was a span of 13 bases. The CDR3 contains 15 residues. CDR3 protein: CASSSEVQFTDTQYF. The CDR3 region has the DNA TGTGCCAGCAGTTCCGAGGTTCAGTTCACAGATACGCAGTATTTT.

This sequence joins TRBV28 and TRBJ1-5; tentatively, D is TRBD1 (6 bases). V was clipped by 6 bases and J by 4 bases, with 16 bases between them. CDR3 length equals 15 residues. The germline CDR1 and CDR2 sequences are MDHEN and SYDVKM. In DNA, the CDR3 is TGTGCCAGCAGCCGACCTTTAACAGGGAATCAGCCCCAGCATTTT. It translates to CASSRPLTGNQPQHF.

By frequency in the sample, this clone is medium-sized (0.01 to 0.1%). This chain links TRBV27 with TRBJ2-7, with 9 bases fitting TRBD1. After removal of 1 base from V and 7 bases from J, the junction contained 5 bases not matched to a gene. The CDR3 length is 14 residues. Per the germline V gene, CDR1 is MNHEY and CDR2 is SMNVEV (reference sequence). The CDR3 sequence is CASSLLQGAGEQYF. The CDR3 DNA reads as TGTGCCAGCAGTTTATTACAGGGGGCGGGAGAGCAGTACTTC.

The rearrangement joins TRBV28 to TRBJ1-2, with TRBD1 matching over 11 bases. CDR3 length equals 17 residues. The junction had 17 bases not matched to a gene; V was cut back by 6 bases and J by 8 bases. Germline V CDR1 and CDR2: MDHEN, SYDVKM. CDR3 bases: TGTGCCAGCAGCCTAACCGGGACAGGGGGTCTGTTTGAAGGCTACACCTTC. Translated, it gives CASSLTGTGGLFEGYTF.

The rearrangement uses TRBV7-8 and TRBJ2-5; 10 positions agree with TRBD2. The CDR3 length is 15 residues. The germline V gene encodes CDR1 SGHVS and CDR2 FQNEAQ. J was trimmed by 2 bases and V by 0 bases; bases with no gene match: 0. The CDR3 DNA sequence: TGTGCCAGCAGCTTAGCACTAGCGGGGCAAGAGACCCAGTACTTC. It yields the protein CASSLALAGQETQYF.

This chain links TRBV11-2 with TRBJ2-7; D could derive from TRBD1 or TRBD2 (5 bases each). Trimming stripped 0 bases from V and 9 bases from J, with 21 bases between. The germline CDR1 and CDR2 sequences are SGHAT and FQNNGV. The CDR3 has 16 amino acids. CDR3 bases: TGTGCCAGCAGCTTAGATTTTCGTGGCAGGGAGAGGGGGCAGTACTTC. This sequence encodes CASSLDFRGRERGQYF.

The genes are TRBV19 and TRBJ2-5, with D possibly being TRBD1 (5 bases). Germline CDR1 is LNHDA and CDR2 is SQIVND (reference sequence). The V end was cut by 2 bases, the J end by 4 bases, with 11 bases between. CDR3 length: 14 amino acids. CDR3 in DNA: TGTGCCAGTAGTATAAACAGGAATGGAGAGACCCAGTACTTC. Translation gives CASSINRNGETQYF.

V is TRBV18 and J is TRBJ1-5; no clear D. The CDR3 runs to 14 residues. CDR1 is KGHSH, CDR2 LQKENI, per germline. Trimming left V 2 bases short and J 4 bases short, with 9 bases between. CDR3 coding DNA: TGTGCCAGCTCACCAGGGGATGGAAATCAGCCCCAGCATTTT. Protein sequence: CASSPGDGNQPQHF.

This clone appeared a few times. This rearrangement joins TRBV27 to TRBJ2-7; D may be TRBD1 or TRBD2 (5 bases each). The germline gives CDR1 MNHEY, CDR2 SMNVEV (reference sequence). The CDR3 extends over 17 amino acids. Trimming took 3 bases from V and 3 from J, leaving 21 bases between them. The CDR3 here is CASSLYTSTQGVYEQYF. CDR3 bases: TGTGCCAGCAGTTTGTATACTAGTACCCAGGGAGTCTACGAGCAGTACTTC.

The genes are TRBV28 and TRBJ2-1, with D unresolved. The CDR3 spans 14 residues. The ends were cut back, 2 bases at V and 9 bases at J, with 14 bases in the middle. Germline V gene lookup returns CDR1 MDHEN and CDR2 SYDVKM. The CDR3 sequence: CASSLRPDSIEQFF. The CDR3 DNA follows: TGTGCCAGCAGTTTAAGGCCAGATTCGATTGAGCAGTTCTTC. Drawing the rest from reference TRBV28 and TRBJ2-1, the complete variable domain is DVKVTQSSRYLVKRTGEKVFLECVQDMDHENMFWYRQDPGLGLRLIYFSYDVKMKEKGDIPEGYSVSREKKERFSLILESASTNQTSMYLCASSLRPDSIEQFFGPGTRLTVL.

The chain uses TRBV27 and TRBJ2-5; D may be TRBD2 (5 bases). Germline lookup yields CDR1 MNHEY and CDR2 SMNVEV (reference sequence). Deletions cut 5 bases from V and 4 bases from J, with 17 bases between. This CDR3 is built from 15 residues. CDR3 sequence (DNA): TGTGCCAGCAGTGAACTAGAAGCCTACAGAGAGACCCAGTACTTC. As protein: CASSELEAYRETQYF.

This clone was seen more than once but under ten times. The V and J genes are TRBV4-3 and TRBJ1-5; D remains ambiguous. CDR1 is LGHNA and CDR2 is YSLEER in the germline V gene. The CDR3 totals 16 residues. The V end was cut by 0 bases, the J end by 2 bases, with 11 bases between. CDR3 sequence: CASSQEYGFGNQPQHF. The CDR3 DNA follows: TGCGCCAGCAGCCAAGAGTATGGGTTTGGCAATCAGCCCCAGCATTTT.

The chain uses TRBV19 and TRBJ1-2; D might be TRBD1 (6 bases). The length of the CDR3 is 17 residues. Looked up from germline, CDR1 is LNHDA and CDR2 is SQIVND (reference sequence). V gave up 5 bases and J gave up 2 bases, with 21 bases separating them. The CDR3, as DNA: TGTGCCAGTAGTCCGTCAGGGGATGCTGTTGAGAACTATGGCTACACCTTC. Protein product: CASSPSGDAVENYGYTF.

The rearrangement links TRBV6-4 to TRBJ2-1; D unclear. Trimming cost V 6 bases and J 3 bases, with 9 bases left between them. There are 13 residues in the CDR3. Germline V gene sequence: CDR1 MRHNA, CDR2 SNTAGT. The chain's CDR3 is CASSQRDYNEQFF. The CDR3 coding sequence is TGTGCCAGCAGCCAAAGGGACTACAATGAGCAGTTCTTC.

This clone was seen only once. This chain connects TRBV7-9 to TRBJ2-7; TRBD2 aligns across 13 bases. The CDR3 is 19 amino acids. J gave up 5 bases and V 3 bases, and 16 bases lay outside the gene matches. Germline CDR1 reads SEHNR; CDR2 reads FQNEAQ (reference sequence). CDR3 protein: CASSFSTSGRPIPRHEQYF. The CDR3 DNA follows: TGTGCCAGCAGCTTTTCGACTAGCGGGAGGCCTATTCCCAGGCACGAGCAGTACTTC.

The V gene is TRBV7-2, the J gene TRBJ2-5, with 10 bases that match TRBD2. Germline lookup yields CDR1 SGHTA and CDR2 FQGNSA. CDR3 length equals 17 residues. The V gene end was trimmed by 1 base and the J gene end by 5 bases; junction bases not matched to a gene: 10. This chain's CDR3 is CASSLVAAGLATETQYF. The CDR3, as DNA: TGTGCCAGCAGCTTAGTAGCCGCGGGACTAGCGACGGAGACCCAGTACTTC.

The rearrangement joins TRBV30 to TRBJ2-1; the D is unclear. Deletions cut 4 bases from V and 3 bases from J, with 4 bases between. The length of the CDR3 is 11 residues. Germline V lookup: CDR1 GTSNPN, CDR2 SVGIG (reference sequence). Here the CDR3 reads CAWNYYNEQFF. The CDR3 nucleotides read TGTGCCTGGAATTACTACAATGAGCAGTTCTTC.

The chain couples TRBV10-3 to TRBJ2-7, with D possibly being TRBD1 (6 bases). Germline CDR1 and CDR2: ENHRY and SYGVKD. The CDR3 runs 16 residues. The ends were cut back, 2 bases at V and 2 bases at J, with 16 bases in the middle. CDR3 in DNA: TGTGCCATCAGTGAGGAGACAGGAGAGTCGGCCTACGAGCAGTACTTC. Its protein is CAISEETGESAYEQYF.

The chain joins TRBV6-5 to TRBJ1-1, with TRBD1 matching over 10 bases. Looked up from germline, CDR1 is MNHEY and CDR2 is SVGAGI. The CDR3 totals 16 residues. J gave up 2 bases and V 2 bases, and 5 bases lay outside the gene matches. The CDR3 DNA follows: TGTGCCAGCAGTTACGGGGGACAGGGGATCAACACTGAAGCTTTCTTT. It translates to CASSYGGQGINTEAFF.

The chain combines TRBV2 with TRBJ2-1; D uncertain. V lost 5 bases and J lost 5, with 16 bases in between. This CDR3 region has 15 residues. Per the germline V gene, CDR1 is SNHLY and CDR2 is FYNNEI. In DNA, the CDR3 is TGTGCCAGCAGTAACCACCAGCGTATCCACAATGAGCAGTTCTTC. Protein sequence: CASSNHQRIHNEQFF. Based on the CDR3 plus reference TRBV2 and TRBJ2-1, the full variable domain is EPEVTQTPSHQVTQMGQEVILRCVPISNHLYFYWYRQILGQKVEFLVSFYNNEISEKSEIFDDQFSVERPDGSNFTLKIRSTKLEDSAMYFCASSNHQRIHNEQFFGPGTRLTVL.